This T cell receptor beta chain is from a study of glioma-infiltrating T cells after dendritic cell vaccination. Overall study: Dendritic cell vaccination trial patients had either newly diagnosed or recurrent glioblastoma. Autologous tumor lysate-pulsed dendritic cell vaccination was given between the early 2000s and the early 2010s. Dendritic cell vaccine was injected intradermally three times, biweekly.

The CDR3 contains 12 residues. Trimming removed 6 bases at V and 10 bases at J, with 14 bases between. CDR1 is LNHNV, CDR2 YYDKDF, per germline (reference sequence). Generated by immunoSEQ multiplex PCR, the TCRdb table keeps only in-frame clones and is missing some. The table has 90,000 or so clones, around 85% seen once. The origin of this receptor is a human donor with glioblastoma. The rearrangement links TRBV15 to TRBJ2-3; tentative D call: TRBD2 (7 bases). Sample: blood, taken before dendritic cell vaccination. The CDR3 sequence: CATRAGASSQYF. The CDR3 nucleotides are TGTGCCACCAGGGCGGGGGCCAGTTCGCAGTATTTT.